This TCR beta chain was recorded in a study of CD8+ T cells in alopecia areata. The sample's treatment: oral pan-JAK inhibitor, 5-10 mg twice daily. With 7 bases removed from V and 6 bases from J, the gap between germline ends came to 15 bases. The germline gives CDR1 MNHEY, CDR2 SMNVEV (reference sequence). This CDR3 contains 13 residues. Sequencing templates came from extracted RNA that was reverse transcribed into cDNA. Only in-frame clones appear in the TCRdb table, and some are missing; sequencing was by immunoSEQ multiplex PCR. The data contain about 200,000 clones, about 58% of them singletons. About this clone: Its antigen remains unknown.

Study results and limitations: Scalp lesions, especially in alopecia totalis/universalis, had higher clonality than normal scalp. With tofacitinib ongoing, many expanded lesional clones persisted in both scalp and blood.

The starting material was CD4+ T cells sorted from blood, obtained at week 4, from a patient treated with tofacitinib. V usage is TRBV27 and J usage is TRBJ1-1; tentative D call: TRBD1 (6 bases). The clonotype originates from a human donor with alopecia areata. The CDR3 DNA follows: TGTGCCAGCACTGCCTCGGGGGCAGCTGAAGCTTTCTTT. It encodes CASTASGAAEAFF.